This is a list of T cell receptor beta chains from one sample in a study of T cell repertoires in cytomegalovirus infection. TCRdb recomputed calls from the reads with MiXCR, one row per CDR3 protein. The sample includes approximately 350,000 distinct CDR3 sequences, around a third seen only once; the top ten take about 13%. Their cognate antigens are unknown. The sample here was cultured PBMCs, taken from culture after CMV antigen stimulation. Source of these receptors: a human donor in good health (CMV status not recorded). Some clones in this sample may be carry-over from other donors' samples. CDR3s leave out the opening cysteine and the closing phenylalanine or tryptophan.

CDR3aa,j_gene,v_gene
ATLQGEGEKLF,TRBJ1-4,TRBV6-6
SARGTVQY,TRBJ2-4,TRBV20-1
ASSLDPFSEREGTGELF,TRBJ2-2,TRBV7-8
ASSNPGSTAYEQY,TRBJ2-7,TRBV7-2
ASSGVSGRMETQY,TRBJ2-5,TRBV2
ASSQGRGSYNEQF,TRBJ2-1,TRBV4-3
ASREQGRWTEAF,TRBJ1-1,TRBV6-2/TRBV6-3
ASSLTGGTDIQY,TRBJ2-4,TRBV6-5
ASSIQTPSTDTQY,TRBJ2-3,TRBV5-1
ASSSPLLGQGANQPQH,TRBJ1-5,TRBV7-2
ASSRSGRELYGYT,TRBJ1-2,TRBV7-3
ASRPISGTTTTDTQY,TRBJ2-3,TRBV12-3/TRBV12-4
ASSLAGGGFTDTQY,TRBJ2-3,TRBV5-1
ASSFGVRQPQH,TRBJ1-5,TRBV7-3
ASGDRIYNEQF,TRBJ2-1,TRBV6-5
SVGGETQY,TRBJ2-5,TRBV29-1
ASSRLAGLSEQF,TRBJ2-1,TRBV7-2
ASSSFRDRASNYGYT,TRBJ1-2,TRBV11-3
ASTPNYSGVDYGYT,TRBJ1-2,TRBV4-1
ASSFDGIRSPLH,TRBJ1-6,TRBV11-3
ASSPWTRNTGELF,TRBJ2-2,TRBV27
ASSFRVYEQY,TRBJ2-7,TRBV12-3/TRBV12-4
ASSLDVLAGADNEQF,TRBJ2-1,TRBV7-2
ASRDPGHLNTEAF,TRBJ1-1,TRBV6-2/TRBV6-3
SAFPGLADNEQF,TRBJ2-1,TRBV20-1
ASSYSSASGGTTDTQY,TRBJ2-3,TRBV6-8
ASSMGTSGVQETQY,TRBJ2-5,TRBV7-7
ASSAGPKGTQY,TRBJ2-3,TRBV7-9
ASSLGTGSATEAF,TRBJ1-1,TRBV27
ASTPFGGEGYNEQF,TRBJ2-1,TRBV6-2/TRBV6-3
ASSSRQAEAF,TRBJ1-1,TRBV7-8
ASSPIGGSGANVLT,TRBJ2-6,TRBV7-9
ASSTLQGYTGELF,TRBJ2-2,TRBV6-5
ASSPAYAGDTQY,TRBJ2-3,TRBV7-2
ASSQAGYNEQF,TRBJ2-1,TRBV4-1
ASSQVTGASNEQF,TRBJ2-1,TRBV3-1
SASRGHGLTGNTIY,TRBJ1-3,TRBV20-1
ASSARDRRNYYEQY,TRBJ2-7,TRBV28
ASSYFRIDLSSYNSPLH,TRBJ1-6,TRBV6-6
ASSPQGSQPQH,TRBJ1-5,TRBV7-2
ASSIQENPYEQY,TRBJ2-7,TRBV27
ASTLLAVTGELF,TRBJ2-2,TRBV7-2
ASSLPVTSGRTLAKNIQY,TRBJ2-4,TRBV12-3/TRBV12-4
SVGHQGETQY,TRBJ2-5,TRBV29-1
ASSEDQWLSNQPQH,TRBJ1-5,TRBV6-1
ASSLRVGTGQPQH,TRBJ1-5,TRBV28
ASSQDPAGSYNEQF,TRBJ2-1,TRBV4-1
ASSRGGGLGAEAF,TRBJ1-1,TRBV12-3/TRBV12-4
ASSPPSGQGSEAF,TRBJ1-1,TRBV18
ASSYGTSGYNEQF,TRBJ2-1,TRBV7-3
ASSLEGAGLPFEQY,TRBJ2-7,TRBV5-1